These 26 T cell receptor beta chains came from one sample sequenced in a study of cytomegalovirus exposure and HLA in healthy donors. This PCR relied on a set of 60 Vbeta primers and 13 Jbeta primers. Sequenced by immunoSEQ multiplex PCR; TCRdb stores in-frame clones only, minus some. In the table there are 170,000 or so clones, 77% of which are singletons. The sequenced sample was PBMCs. These receptors originate from a woman aged 25-40 years in good health and CMV-seropositive.

This clone was seen a handful of times. The chain combines TRBV29-1 with TRBJ1-5; weak D call: TRBD1 (5 bases). The CDR3 totals 13 residues. V was shortened by 4 bases and J by 5 bases, with 12 bases between the two germline ends. Germline CDR1 reads SQVTM; CDR2 reads ANQGSEA. The CDR3 sequence: CSVGRGDDQPQHF. CDR3 bases: TGCAGCGTTGGGAGGGGAGACGATCAGCCCCAGCATTTT.

A single count supports this clone. The chain carries TRBV7-3 and TRBJ2-3, with 10 positions matching TRBD1. V was pared by 5 bases and J by 2 bases, with 4 bases of the junction left unmatched. The CDR3 is made up of 15 amino acids. Germline lookup yields CDR1 SGHTA and CDR2 FQGTGA. The CDR3 is CASSLTGGSTDTQYF. As DNA, the CDR3 is TGTGCCAGCAGCCTGACAGGGGGCTCCACAGATACGCAGTATTTT.

The CDR3 DNA is TGTGCCAGAAGCTTGTCGTCCCTTTATGGCTACACCTTC. It translates to CARSLSSLYGYTF. This sequence joins TRBV5-3 and TRBJ1-2; D remains unclear. TRBV5-3 is sorted into the ORF group, with uncertain function. The CDR3 is 13 residues long. V dropped 1 base and J dropped 5 bases, with 9 bases sitting between them.

The rearrangement links TRBV7-8 to TRBJ2-1, with 10 nucleotides matching TRBD2. The V gene end was trimmed by 7 bases and the J gene end by 5 bases; junction bases not matched to a gene: 5. Per germline, CDR1 SGHVS and CDR2 FQNEAQ. The CDR3 covers 14 residues. CDR3 DNA sequence: TGTGCCAGCACCGGGACTAGCGCTGACAATGAGCAGTTCTTC. The encoded protein is CASTGTSADNEQFF. The full variable domain, completed using reference TRBV7-8 and TRBJ2-1, is GAGVSQSPRYKVAKRGQDVALRCDPISGHVSLFWYQQALGQGPEFLTYFQNEAQLDKSGLPSDRFFAERPEGSVSTLKIQRTQQEDSAVYLCASTGTSADNEQFFGPGTRLTVL.

The V call is TRBV6-4, the J call TRBJ1-2, with TRBD1 identical over 10 bases. J gave up 3 bases and V 6 bases, and 7 bases lay outside the gene matches. The CDR3 is 15 amino acids. Germline CDR1 MRHNA, CDR2 SNTAGT. The CDR3 region is CASSQTGQGHYGYTF. As DNA, the CDR3 is TGTGCCAGCAGCCAGACGGGACAGGGGCACTATGGCTACACCTTC.

The chain recombines TRBV7-6 with TRBJ1-4; unclear D gene. There are 15 residues in the CDR3. Between the trimmed V and J ends, which lost 1 base and 8 bases, there was a span of 14 bases. Per germline, CDR1 SGHVS and CDR2 FNYEAQ. The CDR3 coding sequence is TGTGCCAGCAGCTTAGAAATGGGCTTCATGGAAAAACTGTTTTTT. Protein sequence: CASSLEMGFMEKLFF.

A few counts support this clone. The chain is built from TRBV7-2 and TRBJ2-5, with 9 positions matching TRBD2. CDR1 is SGHTA, CDR2 FQGNSA, per germline. This CDR3 is 15 amino acids long. V shed 5 bases and J 1 base; nucleotides not matched to a gene: 5. CDR3 in amino acids: CASSRSGSLQETQYF. In DNA form, the CDR3 reads TGTGCCAGCAGCCGTAGCGGGAGCCTCCAAGAGACCCAGTACTTC.

This rearrangement joins TRBV6-1 to TRBJ2-7, with D tentatively TRBD1 (6 bases). The germline V and J ends were trimmed by 3 bases and 3 bases, with 15 bases remaining between them. Germline V CDR1 and CDR2: MNHNS, SASEGT. This CDR3 is built from 15 residues. This chain's CDR3 is CASSEQPGENYEQYF. CDR3 nucleotides: TGTGCCAGCAGTGAGCAGCCAGGGGAGAACTACGAGCAGTACTTC.

The CDR3 DNA reads as TGCGCCAGCAGCTTGGGACAGGGATTTCAAGAGACCCAGTACTTC. As protein: CASSLGQGFQETQYF. This chain connects TRBV5-1 to TRBJ2-5; 7 bases agree with TRBD1. This CDR3 is built from 15 residues. The germline V gene has CDR1 SGHRS and CDR2 YFSETQ. Trimming took 0 bases from V and 2 from J; bases not matched to a gene: 4.

The chain uses TRBV14 and TRBJ1-1; D is unresolved. Trimming cost V 1 base and J 11 bases, with 14 bases left between them. Germline loops: CDR1 SGHDN, CDR2 FVKESK. The CDR3 length is 13 residues. CDR3 loop: CASSQVGVQSAFF. The CDR3 coding sequence is TGTGCCAGCAGCCAAGTCGGGGTCCAGTCCGCTTTCTTT.

V usage is TRBV11-2 and J usage is TRBJ2-5; 9 bases map to TRBD2. The CDR3 has 16 residues. Unmatched junction bases numbered 8, after V lost 1 base and J lost 5 bases. The germline CDR1 and CDR2 sequences are SGHAT and FQNNGV. The CDR3 reads CASSLGGGGRGETQYF. For the CDR3, the DNA is TGTGCCAGCAGCTTAGGGGGTGGCGGGAGGGGGGAGACCCAGTACTTC.

The rearrangement links TRBV28 to TRBJ1-2, with D hard to call. Trimming shortened V by 3 bases and J by 4 bases, and 27 bases separated the two germline ends. The CDR3 runs 19 residues. Germline CDR1 is MDHEN and CDR2 is SYDVKM. CDR3 region: CASSFELQGQRKNGYGYTF. CDR3 in DNA: TGTGCCAGCAGTTTCGAGCTACAAGGCCAGCGAAAAAATGGCTATGGCTACACCTTC.

The CDR3 nucleotides are TGTGCCAGTAGTCCCGGGACTAGCGGGATCTACGAGCAGTACTTC. It translates to CASSPGTSGIYEQYF. The rearrangement links TRBV19 to TRBJ2-7; 13 nucleotides align to TRBD2. The ends lost 5 bases at V and 3 bases at J; junction bases unmatched: 4. This CDR3 comprises 15 residues. CDR1 and CDR2 from the germline V gene are LNHDA and SQIVND (reference sequence).

The chain employs TRBV4-1 and TRBJ1-4; no clear D. This CDR3 has 16 residues. Germline values: CDR1 MGHRA, CDR2 YSYEKL. V was cut by 3 bases and J by 4 bases, with 15 bases left in between. The CDR3 here is CASSQGTGQYNEKLFF. In DNA, the CDR3 is TGCGCCAGCAGCCAGGGTACGGGTCAGTATAATGAAAAACTGTTTTTT.

The chain links TRBV19 to TRBJ1-1, with TRBD1 matching 8 bases. J was trimmed by 1 base and V by 4 bases; bases with no gene match: 5. CDR3 length: 15 residues. Germline V gives CDR1 LNHDA, CDR2 SQIVND (reference sequence). CDR3 sequence: CASSSPGGPNTEAFF. CDR3 bases: TGTGCCAGTAGTAGCCCAGGGGGCCCGAACACTGAAGCTTTCTTT.

The J gene is TRBJ2-2, the V gene TRBV9; D perhaps matches TRBD1 (5 bases). Germline-derived CDR1 and CDR2 are SGDLS and YYNGEE. Trimming removed 0 bases at V and 3 bases at J, with 9 bases between. The CDR3 runs to 15 residues. The CDR3 loop is CASSVVGQYTGELFF. Here the CDR3 DNA reads TGTGCCAGCAGCGTAGTAGGACAATACACCGGGGAGCTGTTTTTT.

The chain joins TRBV11-3 to TRBJ2-7; 8 bases agree with TRBD1. J gave up 2 bases and V 5 bases, and 5 bases lay outside the gene matches. CDR1 and CDR2 (germline): SGHNT, YENEEA. This CDR3 region has 14 residues. CDR3 sequence: CASSRGQAAYEQYF. CDR3 nucleotides: TGTGCCAGCAGCCGGGGACAGGCAGCCTACGAGCAGTACTTC.

V gene TRBV19 combines with J gene TRBJ2-7, with D perhaps matching TRBD2 (7 bases). In germline, CDR1 is LNHDA, CDR2 SQIVND (reference sequence). Trimming pared 8 bases from V and 0 bases from J, leaving 17 bases between. This CDR3 spans 15 amino acids. CDR3 region: CASSFGGLHSYEQYF. Here the CDR3 DNA reads TGTGCCAGTTCGTTCGGGGGGCTCCACTCCTACGAGCAGTACTTC. The full variable domain, its missing parts supplied by reference TRBV19 and TRBJ2-7, is DGGITQSPKYLFRKEGQNVTLSCEQNLNHDAMYWYRQDPGQGLRLIYYSQIVNDFQKGDIAEGYSVSREKKESFPLTVTSAQKNPTAFYLCASSFGGLHSYEQYFGPGTRLTVT.

The rearrangement links TRBV5-6 to TRBJ2-1; 14 bases agree with TRBD2. J was trimmed by 8 bases and V by 3 bases; bases with no gene match: 7. Germline V gene data show CDR1 as SGHDT and CDR2 as YYEEEE. This CDR3 is 16 amino acids long. The CDR3 loop reads CASSWGTSGSPYEQFF. CDR3 nucleotides: TGTGCCAGCAGCTGGGGGACTAGCGGGAGTCCTTATGAGCAGTTCTTC.

This chain uses TRBV5-1 with TRBJ1-1, with a tentative D call TRBD1 (6 bases). Germline V lookup: CDR1 SGHRS, CDR2 YFSETQ. With 5 bases removed from V and 5 bases from J, the gap between germline ends came to 22 bases. This CDR3 spans 16 amino acids. The CDR3 region is CASRQLTGGADTEAFF. Written as DNA, the CDR3 is TGCGCCAGCAGACAATTAACGGGGGGCGCGGATACTGAAGCTTTCTTT.

CDR3 loop: CASSASGVGRVNTEAFF. The CDR3 nucleotides read TGTGCCAGTAGCGCCTCAGGGGTAGGGAGAGTGAACACTGAAGCTTTCTTT. This chain connects TRBV19 to TRBJ1-1, with D possibly being TRBD1 (6 bases). Germline V gives CDR1 LNHDA, CDR2 SQIVND (reference sequence). Trimming removed 6 bases from V and 0 bases from J, with 20 bases in between. The CDR3 spans 17 residues.

The rearrangement joins TRBV5-4 to TRBJ2-7; D uncertain. Germline V CDR1 and CDR2: SGHNT, YYREEE (reference sequence). V was trimmed by 0 bases and J by 7 bases, leaving 8 bases between them. The CDR3 totals 12 residues. The CDR3 bases are TGTGCCAGCAGCTTGGACACAACAGAGCAGTACTTC. Its protein is CASSLDTTEQYF.

The CDR3 nucleotides read TGTGCCAGCACCCCGAGGCCGGGGGAGCTGTTTTTT. Translated, it gives CASTPRPGELFF. The genes are TRBV2 and TRBJ2-2, with D unresolved. Trimming stripped 7 bases from V and 8 bases from J, with 11 bases between. The CDR3 extends over 12 amino acids. Germline V gene data show CDR1 as SNHLY and CDR2 as FYNNEI.

The rearrangement joins TRBV23-1 to TRBJ1-1; 8 nucleotides agree with TRBD1. TRBV23-1 is marked as an open reading frame, function uncertain. The CDR3 loop spans 15 amino acids. The J segment lost 4 bases and the V segment lost 4 bases, leaving 8 bases of the junction unmatched. CDR3 region: CASSPRTGSLTEAFF. DNA of the CDR3: TGCGCCAGCAGTCCCAGGACAGGGAGTCTCACTGAAGCTTTCTTT.

This chain uses TRBV30 with TRBJ2-7; 7 nucleotides match TRBD1. V shed 1 base, J shed 3 bases, and the junction held 3 bases outside the gene matches. The germline V gene encodes CDR1 GTSNPN and CDR2 SVGIG (reference sequence). This CDR3 spans 13 amino acids. CDR3 loop: CAWSGDRYYEQYF. The CDR3 DNA sequence: TGTGCCTGGAGTGGGGACAGATACTACGAGCAGTACTTC.

This chain links TRBV13 with TRBJ1-1; possibly TRBD1 for D (5 bases). Germline V gene sequence: CDR1 PRHDT, CDR2 FYEKMQ (reference sequence). V shed 1 base and J shed 5 bases, with 20 bases lying between them. The CDR3 loop spans 17 amino acids. The CDR3 nucleotides are TGTGCCAGCAGCTTAGATTGGAGGGGAGCATCGGATACTGAAGCTTTCTTT. This codes for CASSLDWRGASDTEAFF.